These T cell receptor beta chains were read from a single sample in a study of blood T cell repertoires in COVID-19. Repertoires were generated with immunoSEQ multiplex PCR, while TCRdb's copy carries only in-frame clones and drops some. This repertoire shows approximately 290,000 clones, roughly 85% found once; its top ten account for roughly 4%. Sequenced sample: PBMCs or T cells enriched from blood (not recorded which). These receptors were collected from a woman in her thirties who had recovered from COVID-19. Each CDR3 is given with its conserved first and last residue. The D gene is left open where the match is weak. Clone size is not always given. Where it is, it says once, few, many or a class for expanded clones.

v_gene	abundance	d_gene	j_gene	CDR3aa	CDR3nt
TRBV5-4	NA	TRBD2	TRBJ2-1	CASYTGTRSSYNEQFF	TGTGCCAGCTACACCGGGACTAGAAGCTCCTACAATGAGCAGTTCTTC
TRBV20-1	few	TRBD2	TRBJ2-7	CSASSYRSGSGRLNEQYF	TGCAGTGCTAGTTCCTACCGGAGCGGTAGCGGGAGGCTCAACGAGCAGTACTTC
TRBV19	NA	NA	TRBJ2-3	CASSVRRADTQYF	TGTGCCAGTAGTGTCCGGCGGGCAGATACGCAGTATTTT
TRBV19	NA	NA	TRBJ1-6	CASIQGRGSPLHF	TGTGCCAGTATCCAGGGGAGGGGTTCACCCCTCCACTTT
TRBV19	NA	TRBD2	TRBJ2-5	CASSISGRGTYQETQYF	TGTGCCAGTAGTATCTCGGGGCGGGGGACCTACCAAGAGACCCAGTACTTC
TRBV19	NA	TRBD1	TRBJ2-7	CASSTMPGQGSDKTSYEQYF	TGTGCCAGTAGCACCATGCCGGGACAGGGGTCGGACAAGACTTCCTACGAGCAGTACTTC
TRBV19	NA	TRBD2	TRBJ2-3	CASSSGGRTDTQYF	TGTGCCAGTAGTAGCGGGGGGCGCACAGATACGCAGTATTTT
TRBV18	NA	NA	TRBJ1-1	CASSPRTENTEAFF	TGTGCCAGCTCACCGAGGACAGAGAACACTGAAGCTTTCTTT
TRBV5-6	NA	TRBD2	TRBJ2-5	CASSFSGGASEETQYF	TGTGCCAGCAGCTTTAGCGGGGGGGCCTCTGAAGAGACCCAGTACTTC
TRBV2	NA	NA	TRBJ1-5	CASSRAGNFQPQHF	TGTGCCAGCAGCCGTGCGGGAAATTTTCAGCCCCAGCATTTT
TRBV14	NA	TRBD1	TRBJ1-1	CASSQGVRTGGRTAEAFF	TGTGCCAGCAGCCAAGGCGTCAGGACAGGGGGTCGAACGGCTGAAGCTTTCTTT
TRBV7-3	NA	NA	TRBJ2-1	CASSLAGNNEQFF	TGTGCCAGCAGCTTAGCAGGGAACAATGAGCAGTTCTTC
TRBV4-1	NA	TRBD1	TRBJ2-1	CASSQDQGADEQFF	TGCGCCAGCAGCCAAGATCAGGGGGCAGATGAGCAGTTCTTC
TRBV24-1	NA	NA	TRBJ2-1	CATSDSYSYSYNEQFF	TGTGCCACCAGTGATTCTTACTCGTACTCCTACAATGAGCAGTTCTTC
TRBV13	NA	TRBD2	TRBJ2-5	CASSLEGTSGVRGRETQYF	TGTGCCAGCAGCTTAGAAGGGACTAGCGGGGTCCGGGGAAGGGAGACCCAGTACTTC
TRBV6-5	NA	NA	TRBJ1-2	CASSYGGGDYGYTF	TGTGCCAGCAGTTATGGGGGGGGCGACTATGGCTACACCTTC
TRBV7-2	NA	NA	TRBJ2-5	CASSLAPGIETQYF	TGTGCCAGCAGCTTAGCCCCAGGGATAGAGACCCAGTACTTC
TRBV29-1	NA	NA	TRBJ1-2	CSAKDSAAEGYTF	TGCAGCGCCAAAGACAGCGCCGCGGAGGGCTACACCTTC
TRBV5-1	NA	TRBD2	TRBJ2-3	CASSLDLSGRGTDTQYF	TGCGCCAGCAGCTTAGACCTTAGCGGGAGGGGCACAGATACGCAGTATTTT
TRBV11-2	NA	NA	TRBJ1-5	CASSLAPGGISNQPQHF	TGTGCCAGCAGCTTAGCCCCAGGAGGGATAAGCAATCAGCCCCAGCATTTT
TRBV28	NA	NA	TRBJ1-5	CASTPHSNQPQHF	TGTGCCAGCACACCACATAGCAATCAGCCCCAGCATTTT
TRBV7-8	NA	NA	TRBJ2-7	CASSPHLKGTGEQYF	TGTGCCAGCAGCCCTCACCTTAAGGGGACTGGCGAGCAGTACTTC
TRBV6-5	NA	NA	TRBJ1-6	CASASRDNSPLHF	TGTGCCAGCGCTTCGAGGGATAATTCACCCCTCCACTTT
TRBV5-4	NA	NA	TRBJ1-2	CASILLGTQGYTF	TGTGCCAGCATCCTCTTGGGGACACAGGGCTACACCTTC
TRBV7-2	NA	TRBD1	TRBJ2-5	CASSPLATGYTETQYF	TGTGCCAGCAGCCCCCTGGCGACAGGGTACACTGAGACCCAGTACTTC
TRBV19	NA	NA	TRBJ2-1	CASSTGVLNNEQFF	TGTGCCAGTAGTACAGGGGTCTTGAACAATGAGCAGTTCTTC
TRBV7-9	NA	NA	TRBJ1-6	CASSRGSPLHF	TGTGCCAGCAGCCGCGGTTCACCCCTCCACTTT
TRBV11-1	NA	NA	TRBJ1-1	CASSHGQNEAFF	TGTGCCAGCAGCCATGGACAGAATGAAGCTTTCTTT
TRBV6-5	NA	NA	TRBJ2-6	CASSYTARAGANVLTF	TGTGCCAGCAGTTACACGGCCAGGGCTGGGGCCAACGTCCTGACTTTC
TRBV19	few	TRBD1	TRBJ1-1	CASSIAGGIEAFF	TGTGCCAGTAGTATCGCAGGGGGCATTGAAGCTTTCTTT
TRBV6-5	once	NA	TRBJ2-3	CASSWDTASTDTQYF	TGTGCCAGCAGTTGGGACACTGCTAGCACAGATACGCAGTATTTT
TRBV5-1	NA	NA	TRBJ2-7	CASSLEAGSEYEQYF	TGCGCCAGCAGCTTGGAGGCGGGAAGCGAGTACGAGCAGTACTTC
TRBV5-1	NA	TRBD2	TRBJ2-7	CASSAGTSGGYEQYF	TGCGCCAGCAGCGCCGGGACTAGCGGGGGCTACGAGCAGTACTTC
TRBV30	NA	NA	TRBJ1-3	CAWQAGLSGNTIYF	TGTGCCTGGCAGGCAGGGCTTTCTGGAAACACCATATATTTT
TRBV27	NA	NA	TRBJ2-6	CASSSPTGTGANVLTF	TGTGCCAGCAGTTCACCTACAGGGACTGGGGCCAACGTCCTGACTTTC
TRBV7-9	NA	TRBD1	TRBJ2-1	CASSYKPGQGNEQFF	TGTGCCAGCAGCTATAAGCCGGGACAGGGAAATGAGCAGTTCTTC
TRBV29-1	few	NA	TRBJ2-2	CSTEQGVGELFF	TGCAGCACCGAACAAGGGGTGGGGGAGCTGTTTTTT